This T cell receptor (beta chain) was profiled in a study of CD8 T cells in ankylosing spondylitis. Study findings and constraints: Disease-linked clones, CD8+, were relatively rare in peripheral blood.

From the 5' RACE reads, TCRdb called clonotypes with MiXCR, one entry per CDR3 protein. Among around 300,000 distinct CDR3 sequences listed, approximately 10% were seen once. The CDR3 has 13 residues. The V and J ends lost 1 base and 0 bases respectively, with 4 bases between them. Germline loops: CDR1 LGHDT, CDR2 YNNKEL (reference sequence). This clonotype was recorded many times. Its antigen is not identified. Input material: blood, either unsorted or a sorted T cell fraction (not recorded which). The chain has TRBV3-1 and TRBJ2-7; D is unresolved. This TCR came from a female donor with ankylosing spondylitis or in good health (not recorded which). The CDR3 spells CASSQASSYEQYF. The CDR3 DNA sequence: TGTGCCAGCAGCCAAGCGAGCTCCTACGAGCAGTACTTC.